This T cell receptor (beta chain) was obtained from a study of blood T cell repertoires in COVID-19. The trim removed 6 bases at V and 4 bases at J, leaving 6 bases unmatched. This CDR3 comprises 13 residues. This clone was found once. Here immunoSEQ multiplex PCR was the method, and the copy in TCRdb shows in-frame clones only, minus some. The sample holds fewer than 400,000 clones; approximately 84% are singletons and the top ten take about 4.2%. The source is a man between 25 and 39 years old who had recovered from COVID-19. The sample was PBMCs or T cells enriched from blood (not recorded which). This rearrangement joins TRBV12-3 or TRBV12-4 to TRBJ2-7; 7 bases agree with TRBD1. The CDR3 protein is CASSRDSAYEQYF. Here the CDR3 DNA reads TGTGCCAGCAGCCGGGACAGCGCTTACGAGCAGTACTTC.